These 10 T cell receptor beta chains came from one sample sequenced in a study of cytomegalovirus exposure and HLA in healthy donors. With 60 Vbeta and 13 Jbeta primers, the PCR was carried out. Here immunoSEQ multiplex PCR was the method, and the copy in TCRdb shows in-frame clones only, minus some. This table holds some 200,000 clones, less than 85% found once. Sequencing was done on a sample of PBMCs. The receptors here all came from a girl between 5 and 17 years old in good health and CMV-seropositive.

This chain links TRBV4-2 with TRBJ2-5; D is ambiguous. The J call is uncertain, as TRBJ2-7 better fits the DNA end. Germline V gene data show CDR1 as LGHNA and CDR2 as YNFKEQ. The length of the CDR3 is 14 residues. Here the CDR3 reads CASSQGVGSYEQYF. The CDR3 DNA sequence: TGTGCCAGCAGCCAAGGGGTGGGCTCCTACGAGCAGTACTTC.

This rearrangement joins TRBV5-1 to TRBJ2-5; the match to TRBD2 covers 11 bases. The end of the DNA aligns better with TRBJ2-7, so the J call may be wrong. Germline CDR1 and CDR2: SGHRS and YFSETQ. This CDR3 has 17 residues. The CDR3 DNA sequence: TGCGCCAGCAGCTGGACAGTAACTAGCGGGGGAACCTACGAGCAGTACTTC. It codes for CASSWTVTSGGTYEQYF.

This rearrangement joins TRBV4-2 to TRBJ2-3; 7 bases align to TRBD2. Trimming removed 0 bases from V and 2 bases from J; junction bases left unmatched: 5. CDR3 size: 16 residues. The germline V gene encodes CDR1 LGHNA and CDR2 YNFKEQ. In nucleotides, the CDR3 is TGTGCCAGCAGCCAAGATGCGCTAGCGGCCACAGATACGCAGTATTTT. Translation gives CASSQDALAATDTQYF.

V usage is TRBV30 and J usage is TRBJ1-1; no clear D. Per the germline V gene, CDR1 is GTSNPN and CDR2 is SVGIG (reference sequence). The V and J ends lost 0 bases and 9 bases respectively, with 17 bases between them. The CDR3 runs 14 residues. The chain's CDR3 is CAWSVLGGPPKAFF. As DNA, the CDR3 is TGTGCCTGGAGTGTACTAGGAGGGCCTCCTAAAGCTTTCTTT.

This clone was seen only once. The chain joins TRBV21-1 to TRBJ1-1. TRBV21-1 is noted as a pseudogene. The CDR3 length is 8 residues. The CDR3 region has the DNA TGTGCCAGCACGGAAGCTTTCTTT. Protein sequence: CASTEAFF.

The chain couples TRBV4-1 to TRBJ1-4, with a possible D match to TRBD1 (6 bases). Germline-derived CDR1 and CDR2 are MGHRA and YSYEKL. Trimming shortened V by 2 bases and J by 5 bases, and 18 bases separated the two germline ends. The CDR3 contains 17 residues. CDR3 sequence (DNA): TGCGCCAGCAGCCAACCTGCTATAGGGACACGGAATGAAAAACTGTTTTTT. Its translation: CASSQPAIGTRNEKLFF.

This clone was seen only a few times. The genes are TRBV18 and TRBJ1-2; 8 bases agree with TRBD1. CDR1 and CDR2 (germline): KGHSH, LQKENI. The junction had 19 bases not matched to a gene; V was cut back by 2 bases and J by 8 bases. The CDR3 extends over 18 amino acids. The CDR3 DNA follows: TGTGCCAGCTCACCATCAGTGCGACAGGGGATTTCATCACCCGGCTACACCTTC. Its protein product is CASSPSVRQGISSPGYTF.

This chain connects TRBV15 to TRBJ2-3, with D possibly being TRBD2 (5 bases). The V gene lost 0 bases and the J gene lost 8 bases, with 12 bases spanning the gap. The CDR3 is 14 residues long. Germline values: CDR1 LNHNV, CDR2 YYDKDF (reference sequence). The CDR3 spells CATSRDSTAGTQYF. The CDR3 nucleotides read TGTGCCACCAGCAGAGATTCGACGGCGGGTACGCAGTATTTT.

The chain uses TRBV29-1 and TRBJ1-1; the D is unclear. V was cut by 7 bases and J by 5 bases, with 20 bases left in between. CDR3 length: 14 residues. Germline-derived CDR1 and CDR2 are SQVTM and ANQGSEA. CDR3 residues: CSASRAGGSTEAFF. CDR3 bases: TGCAGCGCCAGTAGGGCGGGCGGGAGTACTGAAGCTTTCTTT.

The rearrangement uses TRBV10-3 and TRBJ2-3; perhaps TRBD1 as D (6 bases). The CDR3 has 15 amino acids. Trimming took off 11 bases at V and 0 bases at J, with 18 bases between the two ends. Germline V gene lookup returns CDR1 ENHRY and CDR2 SYGVKD. This CDR3 reads CASSGTKKSTDTQYF. The CDR3 nucleotides are TGTGCCTCTTCCGGGACAAAAAAGAGCACAGATACGCAGTATTTT.